The clone carrying this T cell receptor (beta chain) showed up many times. Antigen unknown. V was pared by 1 base and J by 5 bases, with 8 bases between. This CDR3 comprises 14 residues. The germline CDR1 and CDR2 sequences are MGHRA and YSYEKL. This sample was included in a study of identical twins. General study results and limits: Fewer insertions were carried by abundant cord blood beta clonotypes, but none was seen in memory repertoires.

TCRdb passed the 5' RACE reads through MiXCR, listing each CDR3 protein once. The sample lists fewer than 800,000 distinct CDR3 sequences; roughly 7.2% were seen once. This sample was shared with a second study, whose subject was yellow fever vaccine responses in identical twins.

The sample comprised PBMCs. This chain joins TRBV4-1 and TRBJ2-2; unclear D gene. This TCR derives from a woman aged 18-29 years in good health. In nucleotides, the CDR3 is TGCGCCAGCAGCCAAGGTCCAGTTACCGGGGAGCTGTTTTTT. Translated, it gives CASSQGPVTGELFF.